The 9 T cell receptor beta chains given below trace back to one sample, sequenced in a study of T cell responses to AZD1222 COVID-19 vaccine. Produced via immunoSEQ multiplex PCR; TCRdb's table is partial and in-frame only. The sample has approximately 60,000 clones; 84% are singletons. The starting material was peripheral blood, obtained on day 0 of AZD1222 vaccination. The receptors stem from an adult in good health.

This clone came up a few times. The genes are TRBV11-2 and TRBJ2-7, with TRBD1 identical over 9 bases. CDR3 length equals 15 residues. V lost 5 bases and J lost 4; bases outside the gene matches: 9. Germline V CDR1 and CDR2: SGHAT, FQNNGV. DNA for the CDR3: TGTGCCAGCAGCACGCACAGGGGGCTCGGGTACGAGCAGTACTTC. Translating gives CASSTHRGLGYEQYF. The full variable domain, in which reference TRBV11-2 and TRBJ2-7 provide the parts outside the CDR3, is EAGVAQSPRYKIIEKRQSVAFWCNPISGHATLYWYQQILGQGPKLLIQFQNNGVVDDSQLPKDRFSAERLKGVDSTLKIQPAKLEDSAVYLCASSTHRGLGYEQYFGPGTRLTVT.

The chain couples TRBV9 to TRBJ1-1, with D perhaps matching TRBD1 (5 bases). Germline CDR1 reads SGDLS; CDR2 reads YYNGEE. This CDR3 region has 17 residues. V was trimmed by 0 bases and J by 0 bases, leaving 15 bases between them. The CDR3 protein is CASSVEPGALMNTEAFF. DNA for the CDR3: TGTGCCAGCAGCGTAGAGCCCGGGGCCCTTATGAACACTGAAGCTTTCTTT.

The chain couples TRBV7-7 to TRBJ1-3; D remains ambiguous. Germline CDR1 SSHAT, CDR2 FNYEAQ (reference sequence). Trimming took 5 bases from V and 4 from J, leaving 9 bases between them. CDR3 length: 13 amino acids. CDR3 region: CASSPSPGNTIYF. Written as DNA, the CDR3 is TGTGCCAGCAGCCCAAGCCCAGGAAACACCATATATTTT.

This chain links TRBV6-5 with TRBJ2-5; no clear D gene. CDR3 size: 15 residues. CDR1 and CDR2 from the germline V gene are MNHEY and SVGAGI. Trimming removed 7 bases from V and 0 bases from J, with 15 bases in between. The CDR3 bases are TGTGCCAGCACCAGGACGCAGGTTTACCAAGAGACCCAGTACTTC. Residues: CASTRTQVYQETQYF.

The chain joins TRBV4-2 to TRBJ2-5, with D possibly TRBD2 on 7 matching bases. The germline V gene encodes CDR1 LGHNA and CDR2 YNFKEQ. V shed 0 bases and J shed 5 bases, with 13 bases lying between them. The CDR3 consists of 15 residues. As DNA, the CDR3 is TGTGCCAGCAGCCAAGAGTGGGGGGGCTGGGAGACCCAGTACTTC. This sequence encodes CASSQEWGGWETQYF.

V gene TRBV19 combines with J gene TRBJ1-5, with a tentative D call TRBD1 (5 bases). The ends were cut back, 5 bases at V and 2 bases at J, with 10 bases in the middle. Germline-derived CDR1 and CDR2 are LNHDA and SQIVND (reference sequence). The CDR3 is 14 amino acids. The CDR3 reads CASSRRGGNQPQHF. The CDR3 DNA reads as TGTGCCAGTAGTCGGCGGGGCGGCAATCAGCCCCAGCATTTT.

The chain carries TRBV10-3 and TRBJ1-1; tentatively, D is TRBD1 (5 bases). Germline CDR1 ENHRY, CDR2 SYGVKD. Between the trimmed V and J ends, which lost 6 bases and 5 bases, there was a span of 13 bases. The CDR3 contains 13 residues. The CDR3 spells CAIRGLVGTEAFF. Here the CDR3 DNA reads TGTGCCATCAGGGGACTAGTGGGTACTGAAGCTTTCTTT.

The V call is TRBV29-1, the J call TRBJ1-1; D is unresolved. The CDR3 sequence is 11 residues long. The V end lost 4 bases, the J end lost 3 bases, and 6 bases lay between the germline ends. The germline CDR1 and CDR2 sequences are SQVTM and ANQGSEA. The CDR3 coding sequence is TGCAGCGTTGGTATGGACACTGAAGCTTTCTTT. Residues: CSVGMDTEAFF.

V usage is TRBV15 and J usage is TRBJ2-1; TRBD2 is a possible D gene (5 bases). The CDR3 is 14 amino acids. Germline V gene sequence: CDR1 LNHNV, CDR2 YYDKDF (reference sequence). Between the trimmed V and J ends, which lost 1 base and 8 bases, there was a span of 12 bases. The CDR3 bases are TGTGCCACCAGCAGAGTTAGCGTTTCATATGAGCAGTTCTTC. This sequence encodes CATSRVSVSYEQFF.